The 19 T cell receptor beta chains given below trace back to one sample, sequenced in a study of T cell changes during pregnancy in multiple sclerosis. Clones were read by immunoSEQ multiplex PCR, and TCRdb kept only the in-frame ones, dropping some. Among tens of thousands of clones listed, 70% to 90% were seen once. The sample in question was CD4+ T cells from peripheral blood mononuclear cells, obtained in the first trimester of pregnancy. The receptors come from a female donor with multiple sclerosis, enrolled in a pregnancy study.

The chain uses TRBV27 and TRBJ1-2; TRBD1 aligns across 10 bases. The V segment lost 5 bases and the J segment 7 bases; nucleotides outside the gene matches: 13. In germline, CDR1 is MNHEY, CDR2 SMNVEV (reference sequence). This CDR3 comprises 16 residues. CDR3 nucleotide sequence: TGTGCCAGCAGTCGCAAACCGGGACAGGGGTTGGGTGGCTACACCTTC. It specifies CASSRKPGQGLGGYTF.

The CDR3 spells CASSLSGGKEKLFF. The CDR3 nucleotides read TGTGCCAGCAGCTTAAGCGGGGGTAAAGAAAAACTGTTTTTT. V usage is TRBV7-2 and J usage is TRBJ1-4; tentative D call: TRBD1 (5 bases). The length of the CDR3 is 14 residues. Germline CDR1 and CDR2: SGHTA and FQGNSA. V was pared by 2 bases and J by 8 bases, with 12 bases between.

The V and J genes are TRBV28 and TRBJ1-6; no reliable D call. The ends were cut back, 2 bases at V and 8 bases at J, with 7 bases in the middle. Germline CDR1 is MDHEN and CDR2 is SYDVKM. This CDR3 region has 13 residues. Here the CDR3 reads CASSLNTDSPLHF. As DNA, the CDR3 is TGTGCCAGCAGTTTAAATACGGATTCACCCCTCCACTTT.

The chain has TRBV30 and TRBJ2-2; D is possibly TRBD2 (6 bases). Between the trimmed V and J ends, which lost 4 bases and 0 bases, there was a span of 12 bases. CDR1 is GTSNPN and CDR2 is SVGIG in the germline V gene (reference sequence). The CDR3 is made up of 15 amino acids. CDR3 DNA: TGTGCCTGGACCCGGGGACTCACGAACACCGGGGAGCTGTTTTTT. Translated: CAWTRGLTNTGELFF.

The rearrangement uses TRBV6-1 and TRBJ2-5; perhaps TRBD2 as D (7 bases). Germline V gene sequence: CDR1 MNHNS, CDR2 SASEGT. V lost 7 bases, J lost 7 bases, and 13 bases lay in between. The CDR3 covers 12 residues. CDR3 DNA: TGTGCCAGCACGGGGGGCGAGGGGACCCAGTACTTC. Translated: CASTGGEGTQYF.

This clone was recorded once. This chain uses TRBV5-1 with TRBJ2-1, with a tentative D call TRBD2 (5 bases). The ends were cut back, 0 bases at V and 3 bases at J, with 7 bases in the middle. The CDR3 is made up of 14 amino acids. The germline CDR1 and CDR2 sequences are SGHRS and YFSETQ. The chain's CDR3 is CASSLERDYNEQFF. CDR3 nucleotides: TGCGCCAGCAGCTTGGAACGGGACTACAATGAGCAGTTCTTC.

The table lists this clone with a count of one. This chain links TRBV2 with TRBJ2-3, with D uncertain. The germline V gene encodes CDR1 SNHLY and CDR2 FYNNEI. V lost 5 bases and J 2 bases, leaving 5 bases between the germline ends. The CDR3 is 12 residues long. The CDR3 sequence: CASSFYTDTQYF. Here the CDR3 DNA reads TGTGCCAGCAGTTTTTACACAGATACGCAGTATTTT.

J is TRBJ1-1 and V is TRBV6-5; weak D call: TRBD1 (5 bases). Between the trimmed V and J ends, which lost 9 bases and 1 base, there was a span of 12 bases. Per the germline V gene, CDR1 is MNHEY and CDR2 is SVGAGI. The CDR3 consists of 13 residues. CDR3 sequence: CASRRQKNTEAFF. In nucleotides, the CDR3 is TGTGCCAGTCGCCGACAGAAGAACACTGAAGCTTTCTTT.

CDR3 in amino acids: CASSLIPGGRDEQYF. In DNA, the CDR3 is TGTGCCAGCAGCCTGATTCCAGGGGGCAGGGACGAGCAGTACTTC. The chain recombines TRBV7-2 with TRBJ2-7; 8 bases agree with TRBD1. The J segment lost 5 bases and the V segment lost 5 bases, leaving 11 bases of the junction unmatched. The CDR3 has 15 amino acids. Germline lookup yields CDR1 SGHTA and CDR2 FQGNSA. Full variable domain (outside the CDR3, taken from reference TRBV7-2 and TRBJ2-7): GAGVSQSPSNKVTEKGKDVELRCDPISGHTALYWYRQSLGQGLEFLIYFQGNSAPDKSGLPSDRFSAERTGGSVSTLTIQRTQQEDSAVYLCASSLIPGGRDEQYFGPGTRLTVT.

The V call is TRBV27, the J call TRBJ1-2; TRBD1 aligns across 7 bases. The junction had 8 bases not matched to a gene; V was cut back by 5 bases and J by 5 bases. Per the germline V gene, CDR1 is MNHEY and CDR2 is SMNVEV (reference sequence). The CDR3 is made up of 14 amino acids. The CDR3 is CASSPIGQVYGYTF. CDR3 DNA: TGTGCCAGCAGTCCCATAGGACAGGTTTATGGCTACACCTTC.

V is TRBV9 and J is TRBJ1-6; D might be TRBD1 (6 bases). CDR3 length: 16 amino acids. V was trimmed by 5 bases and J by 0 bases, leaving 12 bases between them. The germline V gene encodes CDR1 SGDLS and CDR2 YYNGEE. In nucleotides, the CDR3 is TGTGCCAGCAGTGAAACAGGGAGCTCCTATAATTCACCCCTCCACTTT. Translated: CASSETGSSYNSPLHF. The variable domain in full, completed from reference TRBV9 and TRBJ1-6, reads DSGVTQTPKHLITATGQRVTLRCSPRSGDLSVYWYQQSLDQGLQFLIQYYNGEERAKGNILERFSAQQFPDLHSELNLSSLELGDSALYFCASSETGSSYNSPLHFGNGTRLTVT.

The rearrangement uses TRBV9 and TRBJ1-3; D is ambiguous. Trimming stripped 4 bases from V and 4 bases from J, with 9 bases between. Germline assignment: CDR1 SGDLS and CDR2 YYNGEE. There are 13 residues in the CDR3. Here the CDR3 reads CASSTLVGNTIYF. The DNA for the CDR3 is TGTGCCAGCAGCACTCTAGTCGGAAACACCATATATTTT.

The CDR3 sequence is CASSLAGGDYGYTF. The CDR3, as DNA: TGTGCCAGCAGCTTAGCAGGGGGCGACTATGGCTACACCTTC. This rearrangement joins TRBV7-2 to TRBJ1-2; 7 bases align to TRBD1. This CDR3 spans 14 amino acids. Germline V gene lookup returns CDR1 SGHTA and CDR2 FQGNSA. V shed 0 bases and J 3 bases; nucleotides not matched to a gene: 1.

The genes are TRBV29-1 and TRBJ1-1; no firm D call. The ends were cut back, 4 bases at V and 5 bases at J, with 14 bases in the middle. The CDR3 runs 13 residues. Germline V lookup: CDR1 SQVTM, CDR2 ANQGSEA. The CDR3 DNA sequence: TGCAGCGTTGGGCAGGTTCCTGGGACTGAAGCTTTCTTT. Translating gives CSVGQVPGTEAFF.

The CDR3 DNA is TGTGCCAGCAGCTTGGGGGAGGGGGGGACCCAGTACTTC. Translation gives CASSLGEGGTQYF. The J gene is TRBJ2-5, the V gene TRBV5-6, with TRBD2 as a possible D gene (7 bases). The V and J ends lost 0 bases and 7 bases respectively, with 10 bases between them. The CDR3 sequence is 13 residues long. Germline V lookup: CDR1 SGHDT, CDR2 YYEEEE.

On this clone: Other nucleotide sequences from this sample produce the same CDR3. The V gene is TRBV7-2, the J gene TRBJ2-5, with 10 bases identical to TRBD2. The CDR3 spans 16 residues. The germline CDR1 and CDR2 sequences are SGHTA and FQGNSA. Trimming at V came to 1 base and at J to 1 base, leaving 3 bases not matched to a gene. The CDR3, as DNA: TGTGCCAGCAGCTTAGGATTAGCGGGGGGCCAAGAGACCCAGTACTTC. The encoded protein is CASSLGLAGGQETQYF.

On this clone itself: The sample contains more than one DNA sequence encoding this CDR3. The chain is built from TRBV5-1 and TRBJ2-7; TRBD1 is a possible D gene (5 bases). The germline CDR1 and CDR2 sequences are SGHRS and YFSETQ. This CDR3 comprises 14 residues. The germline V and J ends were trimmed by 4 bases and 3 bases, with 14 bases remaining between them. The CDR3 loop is CASSLGQGNYEQYF. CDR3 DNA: TGCGCCAGCAGCCTAGGACAAGGTAACTACGAGCAGTACTTC.

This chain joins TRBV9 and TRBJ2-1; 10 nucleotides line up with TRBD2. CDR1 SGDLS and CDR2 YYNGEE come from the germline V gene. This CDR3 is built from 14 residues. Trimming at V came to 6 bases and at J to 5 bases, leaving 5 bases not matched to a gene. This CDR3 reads CASNEREGNNEQFF. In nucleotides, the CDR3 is TGTGCCAGCAATGAGCGGGAGGGAAACAATGAGCAGTTCTTC.

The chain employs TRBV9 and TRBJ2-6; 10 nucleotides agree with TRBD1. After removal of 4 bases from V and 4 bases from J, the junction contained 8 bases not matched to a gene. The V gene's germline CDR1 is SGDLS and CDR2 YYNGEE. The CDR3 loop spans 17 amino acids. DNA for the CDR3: TGTGCCAGCAGCCCACGACAGGGGGCAATCGGGGCCAACGTCCTGACTTTC. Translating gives CASSPRQGAIGANVLTF.